This T cell receptor beta chain was documented in a study of cytomegalovirus exposure and HLA in healthy donors. The junction had 16 bases not matched to a gene; V was cut back by 8 bases and J by 2 bases. The CDR3 loop spans 17 amino acids. Germline V CDR1 and CDR2: MDHEN, SYDVKM. Concerning this clone: What it recognizes is unknown.

Study findings and constraints: Earlier findings revealed that most TCR beta V segments proved productive either about 87% or about 30% of the time. A later analysis found TCR association rates differed by HLA locus, highest for DRB1 and lowest for HLA-C.

The PCR employed 60 Vbeta primers together with 13 Jbeta primers. Clones were sequenced by immunoSEQ multiplex PCR, and TCRdb holds only the in-frame ones, with some missing. The sample consists of more than 95,000 clones, around 80% of them appearing once. This clonotype was sampled from a young man in good health and CMV-seropositive. Sequencing was done on a sample of PBMCs. V gene TRBV28 combines with J gene TRBJ2-3, with 7 bases matching TRBD1. The CDR3 is CASALRRTGLLTDTQYF. DNA for the CDR3: TGTGCCAGCGCACTCAGACGGACAGGCCTTCTCACAGATACGCAGTATTTT.